These T cell receptor beta chains were read from a single sample in a study of PD-1 blockade in classical Hodgkin lymphoma. Repertoires were generated with immunoSEQ multiplex PCR, while TCRdb's copy carries only in-frame clones and drops some. Here the sample spans just over 60,000 clones, 88% being singletons. Sequenced here: peripheral blood mononuclear cells (PBMCs), sampled at baseline. The receptors originated from a human donor with classical Hodgkin lymphoma. Both conserved end residues are part of each CDR3. A D gene is named only where the DNA matches it firmly. Size tells how often a clone was seen (once, few, many) or the class of an expanded clone, and some rows leave it out.

clone_size	v_call	d_call	j_call	cdr3_nt	cdr3_aa
once	TRBV7-2	.	TRBJ1-2	TGTGCCAGCAGCATCCGGGACGGGGGTTACTATGGCTACACCTTC	CASSIRDGGYYGYTF
.	TRBV7-8	.	TRBJ1-1	TGTGCCAGCAGCCCCACGGCTGCTAACACTGAAGCTTTCTTT	CASSPTAANTEAFF
.	TRBV7-3	.	TRBJ1-5	TGTGCCAGCAGCGTGGGACAAGCCGTCAATCAGCCCCAGCATTTT	CASSVGQAVNQPQHF
.	TRBV4-2	.	TRBJ1-3	TGTGCCAGCAGCCAAATAGGGGGAATTGGAAACACCATATATTTT	CASSQIGGIGNTIYF
.	TRBV7-2	.	TRBJ2-5	TGTGCCAGCAGCTTTTACCAAGAGACCCAGTACTTC	CASSFYQETQYF
.	TRBV7-8	.	TRBJ2-3	TGTGCCAGCGGAAACGGGCGGGTCCGCACAGATACGCAGTATTTT	CASGNGRVRTDTQYF
once	TRBV4-3	TRBD1	TRBJ1-1	TGCGCCAGCAGCCAAGAACGGGACAGGGCTACTGAAGCTTTCTTT	CASSQERDRATEAFF
.	TRBV7-9	TRBD1	TRBJ1-5	TGTGCCAGCAGCTGGACAGGGAGGGATCAGCCCCAGCATTTT	CASSWTGRDQPQHF
.	TRBV7-2	.	TRBJ2-5	TGTGCCAGCAGCTCTGATCCCCTTGGGACCCAGTACTTC	CASSSDPLGTQYF
.	TRBV7-3	TRBD1	TRBJ1-1	TGTGCCAGCAGCCCGCAGGGACAGCCGACTGAAGCTTTCTTT	CASSPQGQPTEAFF
.	TRBV7-8	.	TRBJ2-2	TGTGCCAGCAGTCCCATCCGGGGGGCTCCGCCCGGGGAGCTGTTTTTT	CASSPIRGAPPGELFF
.	TRBV7-3	TRBD1	TRBJ2-7	TGTGCCAGCAGCTTCGACAGGGCTTATGAGCAGTACTTC	CASSFDRAYEQYF
.	TRBV6-5	TRBD1	TRBJ1-2	TGTGCCAGCAGTTTCACATACAGGGGAGACTATGGCTACACCTTC	CASSFTYRGDYGYTF
.	TRBV7-2	TRBD1	TRBJ1-2	TGTGCCAGCAGCTTGGGGACAGGGGCTGGCTACACCTTC	CASSLGTGAGYTF